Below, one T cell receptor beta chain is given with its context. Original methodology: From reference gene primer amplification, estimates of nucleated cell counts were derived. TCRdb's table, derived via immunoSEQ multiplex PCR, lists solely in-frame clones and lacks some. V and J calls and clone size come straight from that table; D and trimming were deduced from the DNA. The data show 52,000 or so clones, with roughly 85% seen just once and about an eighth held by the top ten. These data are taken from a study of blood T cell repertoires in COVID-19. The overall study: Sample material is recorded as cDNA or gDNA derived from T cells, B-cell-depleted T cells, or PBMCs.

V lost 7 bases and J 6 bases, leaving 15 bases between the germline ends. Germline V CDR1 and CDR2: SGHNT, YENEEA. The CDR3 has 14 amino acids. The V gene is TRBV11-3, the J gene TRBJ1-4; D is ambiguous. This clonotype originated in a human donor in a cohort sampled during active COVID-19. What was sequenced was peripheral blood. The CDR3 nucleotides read TGTGCCAGCAACTCCCGGGGTAGCGATGAAAAACTGTTTTTT. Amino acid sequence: CASNSRGSDEKLFF.